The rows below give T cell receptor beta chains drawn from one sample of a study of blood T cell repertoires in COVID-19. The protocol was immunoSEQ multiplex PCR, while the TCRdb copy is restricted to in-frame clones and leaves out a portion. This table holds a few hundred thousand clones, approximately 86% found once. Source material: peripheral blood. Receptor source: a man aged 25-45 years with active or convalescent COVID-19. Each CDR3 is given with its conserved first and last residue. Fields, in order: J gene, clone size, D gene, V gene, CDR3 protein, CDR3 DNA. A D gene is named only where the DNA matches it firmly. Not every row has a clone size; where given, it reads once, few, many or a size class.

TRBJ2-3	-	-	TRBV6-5	CASSYSRGDTQYF	TGTGCCAGCAGTTACTCTAGGGGGGATACGCAGTATTTT
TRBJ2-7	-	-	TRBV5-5	CASSSTGISYEQYF	TGTGCCAGCAGCTCCACGGGGATCTCCTACGAGCAGTACTTC
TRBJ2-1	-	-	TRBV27	CASSTPRGTISSYNEQFF	TGTGCCAGCAGTACCCCCCGAGGGACAATAAGCTCCTACAATGAGCAGTTCTTC
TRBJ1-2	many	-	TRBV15	CATSRDPGVSYGYTF	TGTGCCACCAGCAGGGACCCCGGGGTCAGCTATGGCTACACCTTC
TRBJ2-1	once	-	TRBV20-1	CSASMRVHSYNEQFF	TGCAGTGCTAGTATGCGGGTTCACTCCTACAATGAGCAGTTCTTC
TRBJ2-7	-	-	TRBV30	CAWSPQGGEQYF	TGTGCCTGGAGTCCCCAGGGTGGCGAGCAGTACTTC
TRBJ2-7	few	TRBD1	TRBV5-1	CASSQGTETTVQYF	TGCGCCAGCAGCCAAGGGACAGAGACTACGGTGCAGTACTTC
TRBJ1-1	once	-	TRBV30	CAWSIGNTEAFF	TGTGCCTGGAGTATCGGGAACACTGAAGCTTTCTTT
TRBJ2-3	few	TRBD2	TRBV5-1	CASSIAGGPVDTQYF	TGCGCCAGCAGCATAGCGGGGGGCCCTGTAGATACGCAGTATTTT
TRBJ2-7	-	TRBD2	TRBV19	CASSMYPGGGYYEQYF	TGTGCCAGTAGTATGTACCCCGGGGGGGGGTACTACGAGCAGTACTTC
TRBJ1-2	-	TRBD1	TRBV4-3	CASSQDRDSNYGYTF	TGCGCCAGCAGCCAAGATCGGGACAGTAACTATGGCTACACCTTC
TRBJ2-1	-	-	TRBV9	CASSVEGTPTYNEQFF	TGTGCCAGCAGCGTCGAGGGGACACCCACCTACAATGAGCAGTTCTTC